Listed below are T cell receptor beta chains from one sample, sequenced in a study of T cells expressing NK-cell markers. TCRdb re-called the 5' RACE reads and shows each CDR3 protein once, DNA omitted. Reported are 500,000 to 700,000 distinct CDR3 sequences; the ten largest clones contain approximately 3.6%. The sequenced sample consisted of blood T cells: a sorted CD56 or NKG2C T cell subset, CD4+ or CD8+ T cells, or bulk PBMC T cells (not recorded which). The receptors were sampled from a man aged 18-30 years in good health. The CDR3 runs from the conserved cysteine through the conserved F or W.

j_gene: TRBJ2-2
v_gene: TRBV7-2
CDR3aa: CGTAVMGTGELFF

j_gene: TRBJ2-2
v_gene: TRBV25-1
CDR3aa: CASSTKAGVFTGELFF

j_gene: TRBJ2-5
v_gene: TRBV24-1
CDR3aa: CATSMPGQETQYF

j_gene: TRBJ1-1
v_gene: TRBV5-1
CDR3aa: CASSLYGQGGTMMAFF

j_gene: TRBJ2-2
v_gene: TRBV12-3/TRBV12-4
CDR3aa: CASTPRGLWGRHTGELFF

j_gene: TRBJ2-4
v_gene: TRBV27
CDR3aa: CASSLGGWENIQYF

j_gene: TRBJ2-4
v_gene: TRBV5-1
CDR3aa: CASSLEVFVPTGVQYF

j_gene: TRBJ1-1
v_gene: TRBV3-1
CDR3aa: CASSQVEANTEAFF

j_gene: TRBJ2-1
v_gene: TRBV5-1
CDR3aa: CASSPDSSGNYNEQFF

j_gene: TRBJ1-2
v_gene: TRBV30
CDR3aa: CAWSETDYGYTF

j_gene: TRBJ1-5
v_gene: TRBV5-1
CDR3aa: CASSPQGGTDNQPQHF

j_gene: TRBJ1-2
v_gene: TRBV6-2/TRBV6-3
CDR3aa: CASSERGGHYGYTF

j_gene: TRBJ2-7
v_gene: TRBV5-1
CDR3aa: CASSSTGQVYEQYF

j_gene: TRBJ1-6
v_gene: TRBV7-9
CDR3aa: CASSLDQSGSPLHF

j_gene: TRBJ2-2
v_gene: TRBV30
CDR3aa: CAWRFSGELFF

j_gene: TRBJ2-3
v_gene: TRBV7-9
CDR3aa: CASSYLAGSSTDTQYF

j_gene: TRBJ2-1
v_gene: TRBV12-3/TRBV12-4
CDR3aa: CASSFSRDRFLNEQFF

j_gene: TRBJ2-5
v_gene: TRBV12-3/TRBV12-4
CDR3aa: CASSFPGSGSETQYF

j_gene: TRBJ2-2
v_gene: TRBV13
CDR3aa: CASSQPGLAGTGELFF

j_gene: TRBJ1-3
v_gene: TRBV4-3
CDR3aa: CASSQTGLGGNTIYF

j_gene: TRBJ1-5
v_gene: TRBV28
CDR3aa: CASSLYVTGGNQPQHF

j_gene: TRBJ2-5
v_gene: TRBV20-1
CDR3aa: CSAEAGLLRGPQETQYF